The sequence of this T cell receptor (beta chain) was determined in a study of T cells after yellow fever vaccination (dated by TCRdb to between 2018 and 2021). Turning to the overall study: Libraries from fractions with low cell numbers were prepared with the SMART-Seq v4 Ultra Low Input RNA kit. Two healthy male donors, one aged 18 to 30 and one aged 30 to 40 years, were included in the cohort. Bulk PBMC replicates and cell subsets were isolated from blood drawn at multiple timepoints before and after both primary and secondary immunization. Bulk TCR alpha and beta repertoires were sequenced longitudinally to track T-cell clones before and after primary and booster YFV17D yellow fever vaccination. Results and caveats for the whole study, not just this receptor: After the booster, most clones that had expanded after primary vaccination were detected again (about 95% of CD4 and under 90% of CD8), suggesting broad maintenance of memory. A small share of clonotypes occurred in both CD4 and CD8 compartments, likely arising from convergent recombination. The study included only a couple of donors, which limits how far the findings can be generalized. The secondary T-cell response was found to be weaker but faster than the primary response, with a peak reached on day 5 rather than on day 15. Computational filtering was needed because FACS-sorted repertoires could contain abundant contaminating clonotypes from the bulk population.

Read against the paper, the sample's treatment or condition label means: live attenuated yellow fever vaccine strain. At each blood-draw timepoint, two biological replicates of bulk PBMCs were obtained. A standard Ficoll-Paque protocol was used to isolate PBMCs from peripheral blood. TriZol was used to extract RNA from bulk PBMCs, from CD4 and CD8 fractions, and from dextramer-positive and dextramer-negative fractions. Concerning this clonotype itself: This receptor's antigen is unknown. The sample holds no much larger clone one base away, and base qualities are not on file.

TCR cDNA was synthesized by 5'RACE template switching, through which a universal primer site and unique molecular identifiers were introduced. Priming of cDNA synthesis was performed from both the TCR alpha and TCR beta constant segments. Libraries were amplified in two PCR steps, with sample barcodes and sequencing adapters added in the second step. Sequencing of libraries was performed on Illumina HiSeq 2500 (2x100 bp) or NovaSeq (2x150 bp). In the original analysis: MIGEC was used to demultiplex reads and collapse the reads into UMI consensus sequences, and MiXCR was used for V(D)J alignment. Clonotypes responding to the vaccine were identified with edgeR on replicate PBMC samples, with the criteria of FDR below 0.01 and a log2 fold change above 5 up to day 15. Each bulk clonotype received a CD4 or CD8 identity based on whether the sequenced CD4 or CD8 repertoire contained that clonotype at higher abundance. Through fastp at Q25 and MiXCR, TCRdb rebuilt clones from the public reads, retaining in-frame beta chains. Merged by CDR3 protein, the rows form single entries marked with the most common genes and DNA. TCRdb assigned the V and J calls; the authors' analysis was not used. Within this sample are fewer than 450,000 distinct CDR3 sequences, with around a tenth of them counted one time only. The ten top clones hold roughly 18% of the sample.

V gives up 2 bases and J gives up 0 bases, and the segment between their germline ends measures 13 bases. According to the germline V gene, CDR1 reads LGHNA and CDR2 reads YSLEER. From the cysteine up to the phenylalanine, the CDR3 has a length of 17 residues. Only the CDR3 DNA is retained, 51 bases long and in frame from the first base. This receptor was taken from a man younger than 30 who received the YFV17D yellow fever vaccine. The chain was built from TRBV4-3 and TRBJ2-2; no D gene call is confident. Here the sequenced sample was PBMCs, taken on the day of the first yellow fever vaccination. The CDR3 reads as follows: CASSQSLGRSNTGELFF. At the DNA level, the sequence is TGCGCCAGCAGCCAATCTCTAGGGCGATCGAACACCGGGGAGCTGTTTTTT.